The 15 T cell receptor beta chains below come from one sample, sequenced in a study of molecular identifiers for immune sequencing clone quantification. MiXCR, run by TCRdb on the PCR reads, gives a single entry per CDR3 protein. The data show some 65,000 distinct CDR3 sequences, about 18% seen once. Sequenced input: naive CD8+ T cells from blood, with Jurkat cell RNA spiked in. Subset of the sample: FACS-sorted CD8+CD4-CCR7+CD45RA+ naive T cells. The receptors come from a human donor in good health. Some libraries in this study had Jurkat cell RNA spiked in.

A remark on this clonotype: A read error may be the cause here, since a much bigger clone is one base away. Here the CDR3 DNA reads TGTGCCGGCAGTCGTACAGCCACAGATACGCAGTATTTT. Protein product: CAGSRTATDTQYF. The chain couples TRBV12-3 or TRBV12-4 to TRBJ2-3; D is ambiguous. This CDR3 has 13 amino acids.

In regard to this clonotype: A much bigger clone sits one base away, suggesting this may be a read error. This rearrangement joins TRBV12-3 or TRBV12-4 to TRBJ2-6, with D tentatively TRBD1 or TRBD2 (5 bases each). The CDR3 has 18 residues. In DNA form, the CDR3 reads TGTGCCAGCAGCCCCGTGGGACCTTCCCTCTCTGGGGCCAACGTCCTGGCTTTC. This gives the protein CASSPVGPSLSGANVLAF.

V usage is TRBV7-6 and J usage is TRBJ2-7; no definite D call. V was cut by 5 bases and J by 6 bases, with 14 bases left in between. CDR1 is SGHVS and CDR2 is FNYEAQ in the germline V gene. This CDR3 comprises 13 residues. The CDR3 sequence is CASSPVLGSEQYF. DNA for the CDR3: TGTGCCAGCAGCCCCGTGCTCGGCTCCGAGCAGTACTTC.

The chain employs TRBV20-1 and TRBJ2-5; D call uncertain. Between the trimmed V and J ends, which lost 3 bases and 5 bases, there was a span of 25 bases. The CDR3 sequence is 17 residues long. Germline assignment: CDR1 DFQATT and CDR2 SNEGSKA (reference sequence). The CDR3 protein is CSASNLVGSNRWETQYF. The CDR3 coding sequence is TGCAGTGCTAGTAACTTGGTTGGCAGTAACCGATGGGAGACCCAGTACTTC.

The table lists this clonotype with many counts. The CDR3 DNA reads TGCAGTGCCAGCCGGGACTACCTCTACGAGCAGTACTTC. This codes for CSASRDYLYEQYF. The genes are TRBV20-1 and TRBJ2-7; 7 bases match TRBD2. Germline V gene lookup returns CDR1 DFQATT and CDR2 SNEGSKA (reference sequence). Trimming at V came to 6 bases and at J to 3 bases, leaving 8 bases not matched to a gene. CDR3 length equals 13 residues.

V usage is TRBV27 and J usage is TRBJ1-5; tentatively, D is TRBD1 (6 bases). Germline loops: CDR1 MNHEY, CDR2 SMNVEV (reference sequence). Trimming removed 6 bases from V and 8 bases from J, with 14 bases in between. The CDR3 consists of 13 residues. CDR3 DNA sequence: TGTGCCAGCAGCCAAACAGGGTATGAGCCCCAGCATTTT. Translating gives CASSQTGYEPQHF.

This clonotype was detected many times. This chain uses TRBV2 with TRBJ2-3; D possibly uses TRBD1 or TRBD2 (6 bases each). The V gene lost 3 bases and the J gene lost 6 bases, with 19 bases spanning the gap. The CDR3 is made up of 16 amino acids. Germline loops: CDR1 SNHLY, CDR2 FYNNEI. DNA of the CDR3: TGTGCCAGCAGTGAGAGCCTAGCGCCGGGGGCGGATACGCAGTATTTT. Amino acid sequence: CASSESLAPGADTQYF.

With respect to this clonotype: A junction end diverges from the germline sequence, so it may reflect a read error. The CDR3 protein is CASGLLSAAATNEKLFF. The CDR3, as DNA: TGCGCCAGCGGTTTATTGTCGGCAGCTGCAACTAATGAAAAACTGTTTTTT. The chain carries TRBV27 and TRBJ1-4; no reliable D call. This CDR3 has 17 amino acids. Germline CDR1 is MNHEY and CDR2 is SMNVEV (reference sequence).

This clonotype was seen more than once but under ten times. A much larger clone differs by one base, so this may be a read error. The chain recombines TRBV7-8 with TRBJ2-1; 9 nucleotides line up with TRBD2. CDR3 size: 20 residues. Germline V gene lookup returns CDR1 SGHVS and CDR2 FQNEAQ. V dropped 4 bases and J dropped 0; count of bases not matched to a gene: 16. CDR3 sequence reads: CASSYSRVASGISSYNEQFF. CDR3 sequence (DNA): TGTGCCAGCAGCTACTCGAGGGTCGCTAGCGGGATCAGCTCCTACAATGAGCAGTTCTTC.

In its sample, this clonotype was seen many times. The rearrangement links TRBV4-1 to TRBJ2-3; 9 nucleotides align to TRBD1. Germline trimming cut 5 bases from V and 2 bases from J; bases unmatched to any gene: 11. The CDR3 has 17 residues. Looked up from germline, CDR1 is MGHRA and CDR2 is YSYEKL. The CDR3 DNA follows: TGCGCCAGCAGCGATCGAGCGGGACAGGGAATCACAGATACGCAGTATTTT. Its protein product is CASSDRAGQGITDTQYF.

The gene calls are TRBV27 and TRBJ2-7, with TRBD2 matching over 9 bases. The CDR3 covers 14 residues. Germline V lookup: CDR1 MNHEY, CDR2 SMNVEV (reference sequence). J gave up 4 bases and V 3 bases, and 4 bases lay outside the gene matches. CDR3 loop: CASSFGGRGYEQYF. The CDR3 bases are TGTGCCAGCAGTTTTGGCGGGAGGGGATACGAGCAGTACTTC.

Comment on this clonotype: One junction end does not reproduce the germline sequence, and a read error may be involved. CDR3 loop: CASRGPGLTNVKLFF. As DNA, the CDR3 is TGTGCCAGCAGAGGCCCCGGACTGACTAATGTAAAACTGTTTTTT. The J gene is TRBJ1-4, the V gene TRBV7-8; D is unresolved. Per germline, CDR1 SGHVS and CDR2 FQNEAQ. The CDR3 extends over 15 amino acids. Based on the CDR3 plus reference TRBV7-8 and TRBJ1-4, the full variable domain is GAGVSQSPRYKVAKRGQDVALRCDPISGHVSLFWYQQALGQGPEFLTYFQNEAQLDKSGLPSDRFFAERPEGSVSTLKIQRTQQEDSAVYLCASRGPGLTNVKLFFGSGTQLSVL.

This clonotype was counted ten times or more. The CDR3 protein is CSLRDYNTGELFF. CDR3 DNA: TGCAGCCTTCGGGACTACAACACCGGGGAGCTGTTTTTT. The rearrangement uses TRBV20-1 and TRBJ2-2; 7 bases are a match to TRBD2. This CDR3 has 13 amino acids. Per germline, CDR1 DFQATT and CDR2 SNEGSKA (reference sequence).

The rearrangement joins TRBV5-1 to TRBJ2-7; possibly TRBD2 for D (6 bases). CDR3 size: 15 residues. Germline V lookup: CDR1 SGHRS, CDR2 YFSETQ. Trimming took off 0 bases at V and 0 bases at J, with 10 bases between the two ends. This CDR3 is CASSLVAGSSYEQYF. The CDR3, as DNA: TGCGCCAGCAGCTTGGTGGCGGGGAGCTCCTACGAGCAGTACTTC.

This clonotype was seen more than once but under ten times. The missing conserved phenylalanine or tryptophan at the end of this CDR3 makes a read error likely. The V call is TRBV19, the J call TRBJ2-7; no reliable D call. The CDR3 extends over 14 amino acids. Germline CDR1 is LNHDA and CDR2 is SQIVND (reference sequence). Trimming left V 3 bases short and J 1 base short, with 10 bases between. The CDR3: CASSIAGLSYEQYS. CDR3 DNA sequence: TGTGCCAGTAGTATCGCCGGCCTTTCCTACGAGCAGTACTCC.